Each of the 27 T cell receptor beta chains below was sequenced from the same sample in a study of CD8+ T cells in alopecia areata. Treatment here: oral pan-JAK inhibitor, 5-10 mg twice daily. The authors extracted RNA and reverse transcribed it into cDNA as the sequencing template. Clones were sequenced by immunoSEQ multiplex PCR, and TCRdb holds only the in-frame ones, with some missing. The data hold about 210,000 clones, with around 65% observed a single time. The sequencing here drew on CD4+ T cells sorted from blood, taken at week 4, from a patient treated with tofacitinib. The receptors were gathered from a human donor with alopecia areata.

The chain carries TRBV5-1 and TRBJ2-1, with D possibly TRBD2 on 6 matching bases. This CDR3 has 15 amino acids. The ends were cut back, 0 bases at V and 8 bases at J, with 15 bases in the middle. The V gene's germline CDR1 is SGHRS and CDR2 YFSETQ. CDR3 nucleotides: TGCGCCAGCAGCTTGGATGGCGGGGCACGTGATGAGCAGTTCTTC. Its protein product is CASSLDGGARDEQFF.

The gene calls are TRBV23-1 and TRBJ2-2, with 13 bases aligning to TRBD2. TRBV23-1 is noted as an ORF with a role that remains uncertain. The CDR3 sequence is 18 residues long. The trim removed 8 bases at V and 4 bases at J, leaving 13 bases unmatched. This CDR3 is CASGGEGLAGDLTGELFF. CDR3 DNA sequence: TGCGCCAGCGGGGGTGAAGGACTAGCGGGGGACCTCACCGGGGAGCTGTTTTTT.

The chain carries TRBV5-1 and TRBJ1-4; D call uncertain. There are 15 residues in the CDR3. CDR1 is SGHRS, CDR2 YFSETQ, per germline. Trimming removed 4 bases at V and 2 bases at J, with 12 bases between. CDR3 protein: CASSLETGTNEKLFF. The CDR3, as DNA: TGCGCCAGCAGCCTTGAGACCGGGACTAATGAAAAACTGTTTTTT.

The V gene is TRBV4-1, the J gene TRBJ1-2, with D possibly TRBD1 on 5 matching bases. V was cut by 0 bases and J by 5 bases, with 13 bases left in between. The CDR3 loop spans 15 amino acids. The V gene's germline CDR1 is MGHRA and CDR2 YSYEKL. This CDR3 is CASSQEVGVRYGYTF. Here the CDR3 DNA reads TGCGCCAGCAGCCAAGAAGTGGGGGTACGATATGGCTACACCTTC.

CDR3 protein: CASSTTGASSGELFF. For the CDR3, the DNA is TGTGCCAGCAGCACGACAGGGGCATCCTCCGGGGAGCTGTTTTTT. The rearrangement joins TRBV11-2 to TRBJ2-2; the match to TRBD1 covers 8 bases. CDR3 length equals 15 residues. The ends lost 5 bases at V and 6 bases at J; junction bases unmatched: 8. In germline, CDR1 is SGHAT, CDR2 FQNNGV. The whole variable domain, filled in from reference TRBV11-2 and TRBJ2-2, reads EAGVAQSPRYKIIEKRQSVAFWCNPISGHATLYWYQQILGQGPKLLIQFQNNGVVDDSQLPKDRFSAERLKGVDSTLKIQPAKLEDSAVYLCASSTTGASSGELFFGEGSRLTVL.

The J gene is TRBJ2-7, the V gene TRBV20-1; D remains ambiguous. This CDR3 contains 10 residues. V lost 5 bases, J lost 5 bases, and 7 bases lay in between. CDR1 and CDR2 (germline): DFQATT, SNEGSKA (reference sequence). The DNA for the CDR3 is TGCAGTGCTGGTTCCCACGAGCAGTACTTC. Translation: CSAGSHEQYF.

This clone was counted a few times. The V gene is TRBV29-1, the J gene TRBJ2-3; D remains ambiguous. Germline CDR1 SQVTM, CDR2 ANQGSEA. Between the trimmed V and J ends, which lost 5 bases and 2 bases, there was a span of 5 bases. This CDR3 contains 11 residues. CDR3 bases: TGCAGCGTTAGTCCCACAGATACGCAGTATTTT. Protein product: CSVSPTDTQYF.

This CDR3 is CAWSVSSFQYF. As DNA, the CDR3 is TGTGCCTGGAGTGTTTCGAGTTTTCAGTACTTC. The chain carries TRBV30 and TRBJ2-5; no definite D call. The V and J ends lost 0 bases and 11 bases respectively, with 10 bases between them. CDR3 length: 11 amino acids. Germline V gives CDR1 GTSNPN, CDR2 SVGIG (reference sequence).

This clone was picked up a small number of times. V usage is TRBV11-1 and J usage is TRBJ2-4; maybe TRBD1 (5 bases). Germline CDR1 reads SGHAT; CDR2 reads FQDESV (reference sequence). V lost 7 bases to trimming and J lost 0 bases, with 10 bases between them. The CDR3 extends over 14 amino acids. This CDR3 is CASTSQGAKNIQYF. For the CDR3, the DNA is TGTGCCAGCACCTCGCAGGGAGCCAAAAACATTCAGTACTTC.

The rearrangement links TRBV30 to TRBJ1-1, with D perhaps matching TRBD1 (5 bases). This CDR3 is 15 amino acids long. Germline CDR1 is GTSNPN and CDR2 is SVGIG (reference sequence). V dropped 3 bases and J dropped 5 bases, with 19 bases sitting between them. CDR3 sequence: CAWRQVGTGRTEAFF. The DNA for the CDR3 is TGTGCCTGGAGACAGGTCGGTACGGGGCGTACTGAAGCTTTCTTT.

Points on this clone: Other DNA sequences of this sample code for an identical CDR3. The chain couples TRBV29-1 to TRBJ1-1; 8 nucleotides match TRBD1. CDR3 length: 13 residues. Germline CDR1 and CDR2: SQVTM and ANQGSEA. V was pared by 6 bases and J by 2 bases, with 5 bases of the junction left unmatched. CDR3 protein: CSVRGQGNTEAFF. The CDR3 coding sequence is TGCAGCGTCCGAGGACAGGGAAACACTGAAGCTTTCTTT.

This clone was counted between two and nine times. The J gene is TRBJ1-5, the V gene TRBV29-1; TRBD1 might be the D (6 bases). The CDR3 runs to 13 residues. The V end was cut by 5 bases, the J end by 6 bases, with 14 bases between. Germline CDR1 reads SQVTM; CDR2 reads ANQGSEA. CDR3 sequence (DNA): TGCAGCGTTAAGGGGGGATGGGGTCAGCCCCAGCATTTT. It codes for CSVKGGWGQPQHF.

The chain combines TRBV5-8 with TRBJ2-7; D is undetermined. The CDR3 is 13 residues long. Trimming left V 0 bases short and J 3 bases short, with 7 bases between. Germline V gene data show CDR1 as SGHTS and CDR2 as YDEGEE. In nucleotides, the CDR3 is TGTGCCAGCAGCTTGGGACACCTCTACGAGCAGTACTTC. Protein: CASSLGHLYEQYF. Using reference TRBV5-8 and TRBJ2-7 for the parts outside the CDR3, the full variable domain is EAGVTQSPTHLIKTRGQQATLRCSPISGHTSVYWYQQALGLGLQFLLWYDEGEERNRGNFPPRFSGRQFPNYSSELNVNALELEDSALYLCASSLGHLYEQYFGPGTRLTVT.

This chain connects TRBV2 to TRBJ1-4, with 7 positions matching TRBD1. The CDR3 contains 15 residues. Germline V gives CDR1 SNHLY, CDR2 FYNNEI. Trimming at V came to 6 bases and at J to 0 bases, leaving 4 bases not matched to a gene. DNA for the CDR3: TGTGCCAGCAGAAGGGGGCCCTCAACTAATGAAAAACTGTTTTTT. Translation gives CASRRGPSTNEKLFF.

The chain joins TRBV29-1 to TRBJ2-3; D might be TRBD1 (6 bases). The CDR3 sequence is 13 residues long. In germline, CDR1 is SQVTM, CDR2 ANQGSEA. The ends were cut back, 7 bases at V and 4 bases at J, with 15 bases in the middle. The CDR3 reads CSANRAGADTQYF. CDR3 bases: TGCAGCGCCAACAGGGCCGGCGCAGATACGCAGTATTTT.

The chain employs TRBV6-5 and TRBJ1-6; D may be TRBD1 (5 bases). The germline V gene encodes CDR1 MNHEY and CDR2 SVGAGI. The CDR3 has 13 amino acids. V lost 6 bases, J lost 7 bases, and 10 bases lay in between. The CDR3 loop reads CASRRSGNSPLHF. For the CDR3, the DNA is TGTGCCAGCAGGCGCTCAGGGAATTCACCCCTCCACTTT.

A few counts support this clone. CDR3 in amino acids: CASSRDSNYGYTF. CDR3 sequence (DNA): TGTGCCAGCAGCAGGGACTCAAACTATGGCTACACCTTC. The V call is TRBV7-9, the J call TRBJ1-2; a weak D match, TRBD1 (5 bases). V lost 5 bases and J lost 2, with 9 bases in between. The CDR3 is 13 amino acids. CDR1 and CDR2 from the germline V gene are SEHNR and FQNEAQ (reference sequence). Full variable domain (rest looked up from reference TRBV7-9 and TRBJ1-2): DTGVSQNPRHKITKRGQNVTFRCDPISEHNRLYWYRQTLGQGPEFLTYFQNEAQLEKSRLLSDRFSAERPKGSFSTLEIQRTEQGDSAMYLCASSRDSNYGYTFGSGTRLTVV.

The rearrangement links TRBV7-2 to TRBJ1-6; a weak D match, TRBD1 (6 bases). Trimming cost V 6 bases and J 5 bases, with 11 bases left between them. The CDR3 consists of 14 residues. Germline V gene sequence: CDR1 SGHTA, CDR2 FQGNSA. The CDR3 bases are TGTGCCAGCAGACCGGGACATAATAATTCACCCCTCCACTTT. Translating it yields CASRPGHNNSPLHF.

As to this clone: In the same sample, other DNA sequences code for this CDR3. The chain uses TRBV25-1 and TRBJ1-4, with a tentative D call TRBD1 (5 bases). Germline assignment: CDR1 MGHDK and CDR2 SYGVNS. V was cut by 6 bases and J by 8 bases, with 7 bases left in between. The CDR3 is 11 residues long. The CDR3 region has the DNA TGTGCCAGCAGGGGGCACGAAAAACTGTTTTTT. Translated, it gives CASRGHEKLFF.

Only one count was recorded for this clone. The rearrangement joins TRBV7-9 to TRBJ1-2; TRBD1 matches 7 bases. CDR1 SEHNR and CDR2 FQNEAQ come from the germline V gene (reference sequence). The CDR3 runs to 14 residues. The V segment lost 5 bases and the J segment 7 bases; nucleotides outside the gene matches: 10. The CDR3 reads CASSLRQGGGGYTF. CDR3 bases: TGTGCCAGCAGCCTGAGACAGGGAGGAGGTGGCTACACCTTC.

The rearrangement uses TRBV2 and TRBJ2-4; 12 positions agree with TRBD2. This CDR3 comprises 14 residues. Germline CDR1 reads SNHLY; CDR2 reads FYNNEI. The V and J ends lost 8 bases and 6 bases, in that order; junction bases with no gene match: 5. The CDR3 region is CASGSSGGANIQYF. CDR3 bases: TGTGCCAGCGGCTCTAGCGGGGGGGCAAACATTCAGTACTTC.

The rearrangement joins TRBV7-2 to TRBJ1-6; D is undetermined. This CDR3 contains 16 residues. Per the germline V gene, CDR1 is SGHTA and CDR2 is FQGNSA. The V end was cut by 4 bases, the J end by 6 bases, with 16 bases between. The DNA for the CDR3 is TGTGCCAGCAGCTCTAGTCCGGCAGGCCCTAATTCACCCCTCCACTTT. Protein product: CASSSSPAGPNSPLHF.

The rearrangement links TRBV30 to TRBJ1-2, with D unresolved. This CDR3 is 13 amino acids long. From germline, CDR1 is GTSNPN and CDR2 SVGIG (reference sequence). Trimming pared 1 base from V and 6 bases from J, leaving 12 bases between. The CDR3 DNA is TGTGCCTGGAGTGCCCCCCACCGAAATGGCTACACCTTC. Its protein product is CAWSAPHRNGYTF.

Concerning this clone: The identical CDR3 is also encoded by other nucleotide sequences in the sample. The rearrangement uses TRBV25-1 and TRBJ2-7; D may be TRBD2 (6 bases). V was clipped by 3 bases and J by 4 bases, with 13 bases between them. CDR1 MGHDK and CDR2 SYGVNS come from the germline V gene. This CDR3 is 14 amino acids long. The CDR3 sequence: CASSEGGRGYEQYF. The CDR3 DNA reads as TGTGCCAGCAGTGAGGGGGGACGCGGATACGAGCAGTACTTC.

V gene TRBV7-2 combines with J gene TRBJ2-7; D is possibly TRBD1 (6 bases). The ends were cut back, 5 bases at V and 0 bases at J, with 14 bases in the middle. The CDR3 loop spans 15 amino acids. Germline V lookup: CDR1 SGHTA, CDR2 FQGNSA. The CDR3 reads CASSPGQFSSYEQYF. CDR3 DNA sequence: TGTGCCAGCAGCCCTGGACAGTTCAGCTCCTACGAGCAGTACTTC. Supplemented by reference TRBV7-2 and TRBJ2-7, the full variable domain reads GAGVSQSPSNKVTEKGKDVELRCDPISGHTALYWYRQSLGQGLEFLIYFQGNSAPDKSGLPSDRFSAERTGGSVSTLTIQRTQQEDSAVYLCASSPGQFSSYEQYFGPGTRLTVT.

This clone was counted between two and nine times. V is TRBV7-2 and J is TRBJ2-7; D not certain. V was trimmed by 1 base and J by 4 bases, leaving 8 bases between them. The CDR3 covers 13 residues. The germline V gene encodes CDR1 SGHTA and CDR2 FQGNSA. The CDR3 reads CASSLVVGYEQYF. CDR3 sequence (DNA): TGTGCCAGCAGCTTAGTCGTAGGGTACGAGCAGTACTTC.

This clone was observed a handful of times. This chain uses TRBV5-1 with TRBJ1-1; a possible D gene is TRBD1 (6 bases). With 4 bases removed from V and 5 bases from J, the gap between germline ends came to 9 bases. The CDR3 is 12 amino acids. CDR1 is SGHRS, CDR2 YFSETQ, per germline. CDR3 bases: TGCGCCAGCAGCATGAGGGGGACTGAAGCTTTCTTT. Residues: CASSMRGTEAFF.